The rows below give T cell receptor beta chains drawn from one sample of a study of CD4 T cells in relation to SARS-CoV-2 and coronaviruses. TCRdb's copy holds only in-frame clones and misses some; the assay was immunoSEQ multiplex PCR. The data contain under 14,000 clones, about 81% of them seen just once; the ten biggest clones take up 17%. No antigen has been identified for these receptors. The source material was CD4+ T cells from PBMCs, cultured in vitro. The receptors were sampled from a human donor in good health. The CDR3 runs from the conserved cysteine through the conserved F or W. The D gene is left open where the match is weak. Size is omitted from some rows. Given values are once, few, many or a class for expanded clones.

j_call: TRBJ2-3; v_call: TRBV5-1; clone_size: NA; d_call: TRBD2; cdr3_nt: TGCGCCAGCAGCCTCGGACTAGCCCAAGATACGCAGTATTTT; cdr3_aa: CASSLGLAQDTQYF
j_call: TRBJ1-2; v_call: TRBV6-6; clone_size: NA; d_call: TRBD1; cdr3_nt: TGTGCCAGCAGTTACTCGAGGGCAGGGGGGGCCTATGGCTACACCTTC; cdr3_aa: CASSYSRAGGAYGYTF
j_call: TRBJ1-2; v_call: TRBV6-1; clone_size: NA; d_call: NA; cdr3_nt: TGTGCCAGCAGTGAAGCGACGGTTGCCTACACCTTC; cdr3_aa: CASSEATVAYTF
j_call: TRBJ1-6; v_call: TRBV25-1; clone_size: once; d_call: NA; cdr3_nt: TGTGCCAGCAGTGAACTGAGGGTGGGACCACCCCTCCACTTT; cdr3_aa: CASSELRVGPPLHF
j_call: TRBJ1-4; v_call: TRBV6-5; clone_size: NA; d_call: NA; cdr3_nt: TGTGCCAGCAGCCTAACGGGTGGAACTAATGAAAAACTGTTTTTT; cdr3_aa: CASSLTGGTNEKLFF
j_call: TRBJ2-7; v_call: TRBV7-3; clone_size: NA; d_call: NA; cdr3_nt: TGTGCCAGCAGCCCGGGCCCTCCTCTGGAGCAGTACTTC; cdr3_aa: CASSPGPPLEQYF
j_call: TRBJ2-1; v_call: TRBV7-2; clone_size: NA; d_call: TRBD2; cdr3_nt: TGTGCCAGCAGCCAAACTAGCGGGAGACACAATGAGCAGTTCTTC; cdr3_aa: CASSQTSGRHNEQFF
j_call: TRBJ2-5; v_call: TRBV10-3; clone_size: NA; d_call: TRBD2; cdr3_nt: TGTGCCATCAGGAAGGGCGGGGGGGCGGAGACCCAGTACTTC; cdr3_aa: CAIRKGGGAETQYF
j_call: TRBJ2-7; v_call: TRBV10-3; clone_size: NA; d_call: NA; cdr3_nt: TGTGCCATCTCGGGGGCGTACGAGCAGTACTTC; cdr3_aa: CAISGAYEQYF
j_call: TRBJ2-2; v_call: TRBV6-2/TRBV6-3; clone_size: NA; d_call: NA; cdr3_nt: TGTGCCAGCAGTTACGCTCGTGGTTTGACCGGGGAGCTGTTTTTT; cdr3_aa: CASSYARGLTGELFF
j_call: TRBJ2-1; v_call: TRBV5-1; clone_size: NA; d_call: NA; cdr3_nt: TGCGCCAGCAGCTTGGCGACCGGAGGGTCGGGTGAGCAGTTCTTC; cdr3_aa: CASSLATGGSGEQFF
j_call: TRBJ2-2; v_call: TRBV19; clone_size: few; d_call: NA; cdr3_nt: TGTGCCAGTAGGCAAGGCGGGACGAACACCGGGGAGCTGTTTTTT; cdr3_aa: CASRQGGTNTGELFF
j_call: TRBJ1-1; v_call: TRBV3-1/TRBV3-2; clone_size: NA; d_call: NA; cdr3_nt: TGTGCCAGCAGCCAAGGAACAGGGATGAACACTGAAGCTTTCTTT; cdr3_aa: CASSQGTGMNTEAFF
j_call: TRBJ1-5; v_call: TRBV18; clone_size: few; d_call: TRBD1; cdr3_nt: TGTGCCAGCTCATTCGGACAGGGAGAGCCCCAGCATTTT; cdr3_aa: CASSFGQGEPQHF
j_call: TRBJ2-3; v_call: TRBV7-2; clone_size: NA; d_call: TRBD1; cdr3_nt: TGTGCCAGCAGCTGGTCGGGACAGGGGGACACAGATACGCAGTATTTT; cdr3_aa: CASSWSGQGDTDTQYF
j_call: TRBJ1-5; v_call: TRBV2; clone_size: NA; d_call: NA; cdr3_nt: TGTGCCAGCAGGGTACAGGGCAATCAGCCCCAGCATTTT; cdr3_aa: CASRVQGNQPQHF
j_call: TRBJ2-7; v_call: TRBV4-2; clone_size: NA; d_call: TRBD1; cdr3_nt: TGTGCCAGCAGCCAGTCGGGACAGGCCTACTACGAGCAGTACTTC; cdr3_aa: CASSQSGQAYYEQYF
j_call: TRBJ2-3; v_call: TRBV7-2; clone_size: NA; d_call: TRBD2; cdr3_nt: TGTGCCAGCAGCTTAGCGGCTAGCGGCAGCACAGATACGCAGTATTTT; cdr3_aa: CASSLAASGSTDTQYF
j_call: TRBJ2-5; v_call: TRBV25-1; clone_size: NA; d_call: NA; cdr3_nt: TGTGCCAGCAGTCTTTGGGAGACCCAGTACTTC; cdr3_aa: CASSLWETQYF
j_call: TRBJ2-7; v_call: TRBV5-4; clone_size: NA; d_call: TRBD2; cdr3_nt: TGTGCCACCCATAGACAGACTAGCGGGAACAACGAGCAGTACTTC; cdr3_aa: CATHRQTSGNNEQYF
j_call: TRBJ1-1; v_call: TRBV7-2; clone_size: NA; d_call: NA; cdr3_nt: TGTGCCAGCAGCTCGCGGGCGACGTCGCCAGCTTTCTTT; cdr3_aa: CASSSRATSPAFF
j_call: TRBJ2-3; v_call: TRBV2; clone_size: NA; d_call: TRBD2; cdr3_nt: TGTGCCAGCCAGCGGGGAGATACGCAGTATTTT; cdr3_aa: CASQRGDTQYF
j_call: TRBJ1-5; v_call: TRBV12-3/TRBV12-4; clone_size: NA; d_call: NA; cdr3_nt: TGTGCCAGCAGGGCAGCTAGCAATCAGCCCCAGCATTTT; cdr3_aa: CASRAASNQPQHF
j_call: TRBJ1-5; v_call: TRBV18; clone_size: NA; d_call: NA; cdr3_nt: TGTGCCAGCTCACCCACCGATTATAGCAATCAGCCCCAGCATTTT; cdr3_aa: CASSPTDYSNQPQHF
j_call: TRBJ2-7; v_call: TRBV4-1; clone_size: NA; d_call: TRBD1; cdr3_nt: TGCGCCAGCAGCCGAAGGGCTTTCCCCCGGGACAGGGCTTCCTACGAGCAGTACTTC; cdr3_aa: CASSRRAFPRDRASYEQYF
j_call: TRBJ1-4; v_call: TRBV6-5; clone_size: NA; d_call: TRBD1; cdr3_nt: TGTGCCAGCAGTTCGGACAGGGGAGGCGAAAAACTGTTTTTT; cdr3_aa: CASSSDRGGEKLFF
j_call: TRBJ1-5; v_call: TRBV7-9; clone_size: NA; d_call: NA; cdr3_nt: TGTGCCAGCAGCAGACAGGAAAATCAGCCCCAGCATTTT; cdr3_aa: CASSRQENQPQHF
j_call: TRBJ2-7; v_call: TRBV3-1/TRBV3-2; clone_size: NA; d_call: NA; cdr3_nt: TGTGCCAGCAGCCAAGATGGGGGGACTGGCCACGAGCAGTACTTC; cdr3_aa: CASSQDGGTGHEQYF
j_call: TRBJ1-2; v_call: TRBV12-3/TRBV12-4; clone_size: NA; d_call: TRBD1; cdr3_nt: TGTGCCAGCAGACCAGGGGGCGGGGGCTACACCTTC; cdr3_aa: CASRPGGGGYTF
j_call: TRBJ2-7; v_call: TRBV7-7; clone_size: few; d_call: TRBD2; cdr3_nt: TGTGCTAGCAGCCTACGGGGGGGAACCGAGCAGTACTTC; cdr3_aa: CASSLRGGTEQYF
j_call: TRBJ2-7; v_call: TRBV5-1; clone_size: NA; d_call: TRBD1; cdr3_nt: TGCGCCAGCAGCCGGGACAGGGTCTCCTACGAGCAGTACTTC; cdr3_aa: CASSRDRVSYEQYF
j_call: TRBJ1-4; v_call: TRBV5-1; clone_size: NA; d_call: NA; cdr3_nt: TGCGCCAGCAGCTTGGCCTGGCAGTCTAATGAAAAACTGTTTTTT; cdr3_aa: CASSLAWQSNEKLFF
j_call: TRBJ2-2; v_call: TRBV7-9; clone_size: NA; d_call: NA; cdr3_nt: TGTGCCAGCAGCGACGTTACAGGGTTCCTAGGGGAGCTGTTTTTT; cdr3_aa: CASSDVTGFLGELFF